The source of this TCR beta chain is a study of memory CD4+ T cells and cytomegalovirus serostatus. Study background: Of the healthy Belgian adults, several were CMV seropositive and about two dozen seronegative.

Repertoires were generated with immunoSEQ multiplex PCR, while TCRdb's copy carries only in-frame clones and drops some. The sample yields about 82,000 clones, 80% seen once. Of note for this clone: No antigen is known for it.

The sort gate was single viable CD3+CD4+CD8-CD45RO+ cells for memory CD4+ T cells. General study points: CD4+ memory repertoires contained about two fifths of the 164 reported CMV TCRbeta sequences. CMV serostatus prediction reached median AUC approximately 0.96, or 0.89 with US-trained model.

The V and J ends lost 7 bases and 4 bases respectively, with 16 bases between them. In germline, CDR1 is MNHEY, CDR2 SVGAGI. The CDR3 length is 14 residues. The TCR was taken from an adult in good health and CMV-seronegative. V usage is TRBV6-5 and J usage is TRBJ1-2, with D maybe TRBD1 (5 bases). Sequencing was done on a sample of memory CD4+ T cells from blood. The CDR3 spells CASTLNGGGYGYTF. In nucleotides, the CDR3 is TGTGCCAGCACCTTGAACGGGGGGGGCTATGGCTACACCTTC.